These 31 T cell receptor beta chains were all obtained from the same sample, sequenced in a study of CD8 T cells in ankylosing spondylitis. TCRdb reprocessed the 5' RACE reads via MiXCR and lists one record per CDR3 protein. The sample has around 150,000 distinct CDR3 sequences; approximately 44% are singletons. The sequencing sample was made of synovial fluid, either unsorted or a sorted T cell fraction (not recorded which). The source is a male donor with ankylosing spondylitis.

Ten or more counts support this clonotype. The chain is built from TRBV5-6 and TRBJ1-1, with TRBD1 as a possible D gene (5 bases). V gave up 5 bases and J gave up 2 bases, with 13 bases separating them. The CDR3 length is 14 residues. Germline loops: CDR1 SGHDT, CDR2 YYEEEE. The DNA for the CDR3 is TGTGCCAGCAGTTCGGGACCTTATAACACTGAAGCTTTCTTT. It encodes CASSSGPYNTEAFF.

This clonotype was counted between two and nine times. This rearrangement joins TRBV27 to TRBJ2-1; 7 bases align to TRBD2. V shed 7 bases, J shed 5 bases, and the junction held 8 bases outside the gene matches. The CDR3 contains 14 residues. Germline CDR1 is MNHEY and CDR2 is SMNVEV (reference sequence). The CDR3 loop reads CASNPGGRDNEQFF. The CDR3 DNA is TGTGCCAGCAATCCGGGAGGAAGGGACAATGAGCAGTTCTTC.

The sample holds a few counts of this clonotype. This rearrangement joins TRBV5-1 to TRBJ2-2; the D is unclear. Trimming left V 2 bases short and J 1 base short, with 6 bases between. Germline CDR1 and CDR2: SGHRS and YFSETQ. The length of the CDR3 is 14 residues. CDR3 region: CASSFWWNTGELFF. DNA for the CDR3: TGCGCCAGCAGCTTTTGGTGGAACACCGGGGAGCTGTTTTTT.

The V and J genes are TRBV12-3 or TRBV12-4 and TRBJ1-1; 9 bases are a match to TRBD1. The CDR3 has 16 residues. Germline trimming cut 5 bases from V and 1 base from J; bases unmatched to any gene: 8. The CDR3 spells CASSPTGQGPNTEAFF. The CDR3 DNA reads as TGTGCCAGCAGTCCAACGGGACAGGGCCCGAACACTGAAGCTTTCTTT.

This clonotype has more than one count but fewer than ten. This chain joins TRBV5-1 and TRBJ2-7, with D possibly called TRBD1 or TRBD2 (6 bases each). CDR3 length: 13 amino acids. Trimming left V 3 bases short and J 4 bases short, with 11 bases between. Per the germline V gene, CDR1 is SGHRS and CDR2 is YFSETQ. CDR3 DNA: TGCGCCAGCAGCTGGGGGGCGGAATACGAGCAGTACTTC. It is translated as CASSWGAEYEQYF.

The CDR3 region has the DNA TGCGCCAGCAGCTTGAGTCTAGCGGGGGCCCCACGATTTAACACCGGGGAGCTGTTTTTT. Amino acid sequence: CASSLSLAGAPRFNTGELFF. The rearrangement links TRBV5-1 to TRBJ2-2; 10 bases line up with TRBD2. After removal of 1 base from V and 2 bases from J, the junction contained 14 bases not matched to a gene. The CDR3 is 20 amino acids. Germline lookup yields CDR1 SGHRS and CDR2 YFSETQ. Using reference TRBV5-1 and TRBJ2-2 for the parts outside the CDR3, the full variable domain is KAGVTQTPRYLIKTRGQQVTLSCSPISGHRSVSWYQQTPGQGLQFLFEYFSETQRNKGNFPGRFSGRQFSNSRSEMNVSTLELGDSALYLCASSLSLAGAPRFNTGELFFGEGSRLTVL.

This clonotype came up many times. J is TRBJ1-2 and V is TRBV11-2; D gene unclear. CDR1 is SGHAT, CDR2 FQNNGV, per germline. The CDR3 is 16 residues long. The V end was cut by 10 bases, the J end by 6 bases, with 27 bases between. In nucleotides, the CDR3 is TGTGCCACGGCGAGAGGCAGGTATGCAGAGGAAGATGGCTACACCTTC. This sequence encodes CATARGRYAEEDGYTF.

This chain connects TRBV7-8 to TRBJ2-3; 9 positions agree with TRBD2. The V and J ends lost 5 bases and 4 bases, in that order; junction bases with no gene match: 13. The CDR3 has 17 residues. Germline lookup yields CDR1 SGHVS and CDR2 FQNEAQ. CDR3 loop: CASSRAGLAGVADTQYF. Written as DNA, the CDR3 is TGTGCCAGCAGCCGAGCTGGATTAGCGGGAGTGGCAGATACGCAGTATTTT.

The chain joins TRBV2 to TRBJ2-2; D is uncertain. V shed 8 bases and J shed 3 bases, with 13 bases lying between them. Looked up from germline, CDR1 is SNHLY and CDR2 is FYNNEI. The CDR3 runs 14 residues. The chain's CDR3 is CASVGIAHTGELFF. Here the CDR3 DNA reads TGTGCCAGCGTGGGAATAGCCCACACCGGGGAGCTGTTTTTT. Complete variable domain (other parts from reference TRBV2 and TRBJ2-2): EPEVTQTPSHQVTQMGQEVILRCVPISNHLYFYWYRQILGQKVEFLVSFYNNEISEKSEIFDDQFSVERPDGSNFTLKIRSTKLEDSAMYFCASVGIAHTGELFFGEGSRLTVL.

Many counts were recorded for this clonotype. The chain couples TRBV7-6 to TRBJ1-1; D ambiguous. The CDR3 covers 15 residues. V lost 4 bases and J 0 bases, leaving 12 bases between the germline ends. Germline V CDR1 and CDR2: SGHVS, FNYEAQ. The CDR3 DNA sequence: TGTGCCAGCAGCTCCCAGGACCAAATGAACACTGAAGCTTTCTTT. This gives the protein CASSSQDQMNTEAFF.

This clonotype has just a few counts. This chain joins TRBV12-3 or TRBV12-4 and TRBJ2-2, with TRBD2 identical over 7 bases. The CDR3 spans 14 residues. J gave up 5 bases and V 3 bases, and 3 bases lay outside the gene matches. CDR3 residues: CASSLWEGTGELFF. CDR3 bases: TGTGCCAGCAGTTTGTGGGAGGGGACCGGGGAGCTGTTTTTT.

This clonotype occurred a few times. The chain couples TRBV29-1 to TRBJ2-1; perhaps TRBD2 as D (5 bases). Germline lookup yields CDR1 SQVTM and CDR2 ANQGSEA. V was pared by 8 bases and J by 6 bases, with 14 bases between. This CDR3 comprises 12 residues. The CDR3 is CSLTRVGNEQFF. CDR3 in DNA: TGCAGCCTCACGAGGGTAGGCAATGAGCAGTTCTTC.

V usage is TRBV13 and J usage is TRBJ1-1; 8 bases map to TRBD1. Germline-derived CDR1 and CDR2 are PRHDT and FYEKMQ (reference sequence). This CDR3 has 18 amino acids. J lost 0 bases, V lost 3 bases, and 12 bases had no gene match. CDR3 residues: CASSFVRDRGTVNTEAFF. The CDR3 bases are TGTGCCAGCAGCTTCGTTCGCGACAGGGGCACTGTGAACACTGAAGCTTTCTTT.

CDR3: CSARGGTSGGPFGTGELFF. Written as DNA, the CDR3 is TGCAGTGCTAGAGGTGGGACTAGCGGGGGCCCGTTCGGCACCGGGGAGCTGTTTTTT. The V call is TRBV20-1, the J call TRBJ2-2; TRBD2 aligns across 14 bases. CDR3 length equals 19 residues. Germline lookup yields CDR1 DFQATT and CDR2 SNEGSKA (reference sequence). V was clipped by 1 base and J by 4 bases; unmatched bases: 11.

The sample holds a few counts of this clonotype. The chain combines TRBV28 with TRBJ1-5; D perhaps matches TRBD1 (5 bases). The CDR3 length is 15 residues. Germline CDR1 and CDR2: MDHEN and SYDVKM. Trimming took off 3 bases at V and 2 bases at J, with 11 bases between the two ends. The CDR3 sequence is CASSFREGRNQPQHF. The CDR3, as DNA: TGTGCCAGCAGTTTTAGGGAGGGGCGCAATCAGCCCCAGCATTTT.

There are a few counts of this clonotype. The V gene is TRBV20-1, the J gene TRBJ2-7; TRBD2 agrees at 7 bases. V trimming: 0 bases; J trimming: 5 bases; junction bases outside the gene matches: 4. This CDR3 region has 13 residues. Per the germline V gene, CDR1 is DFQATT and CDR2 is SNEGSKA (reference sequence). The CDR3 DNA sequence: TGCAGTGCTAGAGAAGCGGGGACCAACGAGCAGTACTTC. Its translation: CSAREAGTNEQYF.

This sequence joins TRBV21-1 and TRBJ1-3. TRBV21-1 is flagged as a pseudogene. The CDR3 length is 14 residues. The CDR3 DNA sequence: TGTGCCAGCAGTGCCACTAGGGCTGAAAACACCATATATTTT. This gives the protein CASSATRAENTIYF.

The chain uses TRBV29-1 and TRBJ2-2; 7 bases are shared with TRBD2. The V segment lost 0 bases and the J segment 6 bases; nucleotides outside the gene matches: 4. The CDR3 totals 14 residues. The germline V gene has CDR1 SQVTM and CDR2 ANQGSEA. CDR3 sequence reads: CSVEDWEGAGELFF. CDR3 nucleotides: TGCAGCGTTGAAGATTGGGAGGGCGCCGGGGAGCTGTTTTTT.

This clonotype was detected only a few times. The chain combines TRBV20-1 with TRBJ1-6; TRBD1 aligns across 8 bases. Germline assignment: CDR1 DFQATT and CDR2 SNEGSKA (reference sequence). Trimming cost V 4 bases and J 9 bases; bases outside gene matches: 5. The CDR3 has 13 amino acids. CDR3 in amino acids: CSAKTGEISPLHF. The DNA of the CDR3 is TGCAGTGCTAAGACAGGGGAAATTTCACCCCTCCACTTT.

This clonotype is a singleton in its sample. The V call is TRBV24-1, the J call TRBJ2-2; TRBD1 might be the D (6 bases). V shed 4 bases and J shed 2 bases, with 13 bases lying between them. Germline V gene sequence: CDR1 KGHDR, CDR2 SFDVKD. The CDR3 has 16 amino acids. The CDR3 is CATSDRQVPNTGELFF. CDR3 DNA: TGTGCCACCAGTGACCGACAGGTACCTAACACCGGGGAGCTGTTTTTT.

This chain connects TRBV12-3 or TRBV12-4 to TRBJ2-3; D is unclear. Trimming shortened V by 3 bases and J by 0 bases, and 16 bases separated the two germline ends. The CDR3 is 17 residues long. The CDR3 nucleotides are TGTGCCAGCAGTTTGAGGAACTCAGTCACTAGCACAGATACGCAGTATTTT. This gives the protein CASSLRNSVTSTDTQYF.

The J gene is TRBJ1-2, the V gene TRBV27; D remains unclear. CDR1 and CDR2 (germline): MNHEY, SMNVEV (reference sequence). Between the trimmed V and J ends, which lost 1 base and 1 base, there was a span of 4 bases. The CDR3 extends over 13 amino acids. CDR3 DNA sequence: TGTGCCAGCAGTTTATACCGTAACTATGGCTACACCTTC. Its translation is CASSLYRNYGYTF.

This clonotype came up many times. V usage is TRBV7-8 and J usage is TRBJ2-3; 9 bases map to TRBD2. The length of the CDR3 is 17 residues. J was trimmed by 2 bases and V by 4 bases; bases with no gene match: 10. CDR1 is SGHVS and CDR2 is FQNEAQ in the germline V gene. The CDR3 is CASSSIIAGEDTDTQYF. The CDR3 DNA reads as TGTGCCAGCAGCTCCATAATAGCGGGAGAGGACACAGATACGCAGTATTTT.

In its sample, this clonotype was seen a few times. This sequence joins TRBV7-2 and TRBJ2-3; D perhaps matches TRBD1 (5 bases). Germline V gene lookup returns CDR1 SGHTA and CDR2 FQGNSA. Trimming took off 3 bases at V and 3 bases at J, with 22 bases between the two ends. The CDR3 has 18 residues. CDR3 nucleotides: TGTGCCAGCAGCTTGAGCGTCTTGAGAATAGGGGATACAGATACGCAGTATTTT. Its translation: CASSLSVLRIGDTDTQYF.

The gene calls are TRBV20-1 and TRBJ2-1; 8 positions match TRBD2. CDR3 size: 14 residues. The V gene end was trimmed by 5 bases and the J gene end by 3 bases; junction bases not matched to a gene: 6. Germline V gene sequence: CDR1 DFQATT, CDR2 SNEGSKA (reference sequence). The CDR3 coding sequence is TGCAGTGCTTCAAGCGGGAGCGACTACAATGAGCAGTTCTTC. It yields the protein CSASSGSDYNEQFF.

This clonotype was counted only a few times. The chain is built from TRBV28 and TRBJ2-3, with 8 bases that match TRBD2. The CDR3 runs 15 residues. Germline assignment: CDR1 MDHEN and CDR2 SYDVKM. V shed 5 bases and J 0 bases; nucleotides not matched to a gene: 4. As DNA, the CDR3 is TGTGCCAGCAGTAGCGGGGGCGTTAGCACAGATACGCAGTATTTT. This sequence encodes CASSSGGVSTDTQYF.

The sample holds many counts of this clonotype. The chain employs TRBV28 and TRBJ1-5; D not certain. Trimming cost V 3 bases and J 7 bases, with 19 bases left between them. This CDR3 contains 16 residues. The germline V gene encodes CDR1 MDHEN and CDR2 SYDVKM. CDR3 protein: CASSFGVAGLGQPQHF. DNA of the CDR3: TGTGCCAGCAGTTTTGGGGTGGCGGGGTTGGGGCAGCCCCAGCATTTT.

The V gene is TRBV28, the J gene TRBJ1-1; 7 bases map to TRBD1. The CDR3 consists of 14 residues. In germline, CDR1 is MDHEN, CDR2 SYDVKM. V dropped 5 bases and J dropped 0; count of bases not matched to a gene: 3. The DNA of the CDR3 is TGTGCCAGCAGTCCGGGACAGATGAACACTGAAGCTTTCTTT. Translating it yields CASSPGQMNTEAFF.

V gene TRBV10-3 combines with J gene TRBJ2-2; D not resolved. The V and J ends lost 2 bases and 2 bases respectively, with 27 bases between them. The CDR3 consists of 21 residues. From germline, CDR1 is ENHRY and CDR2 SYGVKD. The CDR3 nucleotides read TGTGCCATCAGTGAGGTGGAGTGGGTCAGGTCCCCCCAACACAACACCGGGGAGCTGTTTTTT. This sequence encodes CAISEVEWVRSPQHNTGELFF.

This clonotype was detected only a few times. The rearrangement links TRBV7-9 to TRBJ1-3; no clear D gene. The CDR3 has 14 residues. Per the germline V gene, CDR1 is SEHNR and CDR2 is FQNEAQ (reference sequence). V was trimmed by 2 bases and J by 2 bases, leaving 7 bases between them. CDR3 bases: TGTGCCAGCAGCTTAAAGGTCCCTGGAAACACCATATATTTT. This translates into CASSLKVPGNTIYF.

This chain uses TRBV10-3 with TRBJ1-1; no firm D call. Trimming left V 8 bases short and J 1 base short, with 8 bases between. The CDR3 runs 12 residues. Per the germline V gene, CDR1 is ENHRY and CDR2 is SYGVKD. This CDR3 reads CAIRSANTEAFF. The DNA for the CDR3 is TGTGCCATCCGATCCGCGAACACTGAAGCTTTCTTT.